Each of the 27 T cell receptor beta chains below was sequenced from the same sample in a study of blood T cell repertoires in COVID-19. Clones were read by immunoSEQ multiplex PCR, and TCRdb kept only the in-frame ones, dropping some. The sample has 70,000 or so clones, roughly 91% seen once. The specimen sequenced was peripheral blood. The source of these receptors is a woman of 80 years or more with active or convalescent COVID-19.

The chain carries TRBV30 and TRBJ2-3, with a tentative D call TRBD2 (5 bases). CDR1 and CDR2 from the germline V gene are GTSNPN and SVGIG (reference sequence). The CDR3 runs 13 residues. The V and J ends lost 7 bases and 0 bases respectively, with 11 bases between them. CDR3 sequence (DNA): TGTGCCTCGATCTCGGGGAGCACAGATACGCAGTATTTT. It encodes CASISGSTDTQYF.

CDR3 loop: CASQTGSRQFF. The CDR3 DNA reads as TGTGCCAGCCAGACAGGTTCACGGCAGTTCTTC. The V and J genes are TRBV6-5 and TRBJ2-1, with D perhaps matching TRBD1 (6 bases). The V and J ends lost 8 bases and 12 bases respectively, with 14 bases between them. Looked up from germline, CDR1 is MNHEY and CDR2 is SVGAGI. This CDR3 has 11 amino acids.

This clone was observed once. This chain connects TRBV27 to TRBJ1-4, with D tentatively TRBD1 (6 bases). V lost 6 bases, J lost 10 bases, and 15 bases lay in between. The CDR3 totals 13 residues. Germline V CDR1 and CDR2: MNHEY, SMNVEV (reference sequence). The CDR3 sequence is CASSETGGAKLFF. CDR3 DNA sequence: TGTGCCAGCAGCGAAACTGGGGGGGCAAAACTGTTTTTT.

The chain joins TRBV19 to TRBJ1-3; the match to TRBD1 covers 7 bases. The CDR3 loop spans 14 amino acids. From germline, CDR1 is LNHDA and CDR2 SQIVND (reference sequence). V shed 8 bases, J shed 0 bases, and the junction held 4 bases outside the gene matches. CDR3 DNA sequence: TGTGCCAGTCTGGACAGGAGCTCTGGAAACACCATATATTTT. Protein sequence: CASLDRSSGNTIYF.

This sequence joins TRBV6-4 and TRBJ1-2; D not resolved. The CDR3 runs to 15 residues. Germline V gene data show CDR1 as MRHNA and CDR2 as SNTAGT. Trimming pared 4 bases from V and 8 bases from J, leaving 20 bases between. CDR3 DNA: TGTGCCAGCAGTGTTGTCTTGGGCTCCCCAACCGGCTACACCTTC. This translates into CASSVVLGSPTGYTF.

The rearrangement joins TRBV2 to TRBJ2-5, with D perhaps matching TRBD1 (6 bases). Germline assignment: CDR1 SNHLY and CDR2 FYNNEI. This CDR3 spans 13 amino acids. V was cut by 7 bases and J by 5 bases, with 14 bases left in between. The CDR3 loop reads CASMRTAEETQYF. As DNA, the CDR3 is TGTGCCAGCATGAGGACAGCTGAGGAGACCCAGTACTTC.

The gene calls are TRBV11-2 and TRBJ2-5; 8 bases line up with TRBD2. With V trimmed by 2 bases and J by 5 bases, 7 bases remained unmatched. CDR1 is SGHAT and CDR2 is FQNNGV in the germline V gene. The CDR3 runs to 15 residues. The CDR3 protein is CASSLNPGGRETQYF. The CDR3 DNA sequence: TGTGCCAGCAGCTTAAATCCGGGGGGGCGGGAGACCCAGTACTTC.

The chain joins TRBV5-4 to TRBJ1-2; 8 bases map to TRBD1. The CDR3 sequence is 16 residues long. Germline CDR1 SGHNT, CDR2 YYREEE (reference sequence). V shed 4 bases and J 0 bases; nucleotides not matched to a gene: 8. The CDR3 bases are TGTGCCAGCAGCCCGGACAGGGCATCTGCTAACTATGGCTACACCTTC. Translating it yields CASSPDRASANYGYTF.

The chain recombines TRBV10-1 with TRBJ1-5, with TRBD1 matching over 9 bases. The ends lost 5 bases at V and 9 bases at J; junction bases unmatched: 14. Germline V lookup: CDR1 WNHNN, CDR2 SYGVQD (reference sequence). CDR3 length: 16 residues. This CDR3 is CASSRKGQGRPRPQHF. The CDR3 bases are TGCGCCAGCAGTAGAAAGGGACAGGGCCGTCCTCGGCCCCAGCATTTT.

The genes are TRBV28 and TRBJ2-2, with 8 nucleotides matching TRBD1. Trimming cost V 6 bases and J 5 bases; bases outside gene matches: 14. The CDR3 runs 17 residues. From germline, CDR1 is MDHEN and CDR2 SYDVKM. For the CDR3, the DNA is TGTGCCAGCAGGTTTATTGCGTCACAGGGGGAGACCGGGGAGCTGTTTTTT. Its protein product is CASRFIASQGETGELFF.

V gene TRBV18 combines with J gene TRBJ2-5; D is ambiguous. The CDR3 loop spans 15 amino acids. Trimming stripped 0 bases from V and 5 bases from J, with 13 bases between. Looked up from germline, CDR1 is KGHSH and CDR2 is LQKENI. This CDR3 is CASSPPLSPRETQYF. The CDR3 nucleotides read TGTGCCAGCTCACCACCCCTGTCTCCACGGGAGACCCAGTACTTC.

The CDR3 nucleotides read TGTGCCAGCAGCCGTCCCACAGGGGCGGCAACTAATGAAAAACTGTTTTTT. As protein: CASSRPTGAATNEKLFF. The chain links TRBV25-1 to TRBJ1-4; 7 nucleotides line up with TRBD1. Germline V lookup: CDR1 MGHDK, CDR2 SYGVNS. Losses at the gene ends were 6 bases for V and 0 bases for J; bases not matched to a gene: 10. The CDR3 contains 17 residues. Looking up the rest from reference TRBV25-1 and TRBJ1-4 gives the full variable domain: EADIYQTPRYLVIGTGKKITLECSQTMGHDKMYWYQQDPGMELHLIHYSYGVNSTEKGDLSSESTVSRIRTEHFPLTLESARPSHTSQYLCASSRPTGAATNEKLFFGSGTQLSVL.

The chain employs TRBV5-1 and TRBJ2-3; 8 nucleotides match TRBD2. CDR1 is SGHRS and CDR2 is YFSETQ in the germline V gene. The CDR3 contains 15 residues. V trimming: 4 bases; J trimming: 6 bases; junction bases outside the gene matches: 10. CDR3 DNA sequence: TGCGCCAGCAGCCCCGCCGGGACTAGGGGGGATACGCAGTATTTT. Amino acids: CASSPAGTRGDTQYF. The full variable domain, in which reference TRBV5-1 and TRBJ2-3 provide the parts outside the CDR3, is KAGVTQTPRYLIKTRGQQVTLSCSPISGHRSVSWYQQTPGQGLQFLFEYFSETQRNKGNFPGRFSGRQFSNSRSEMNVSTLELGDSALYLCASSPAGTRGDTQYFGPGTRLTVL.

The rearrangement links TRBV6-6 to TRBJ2-3, with a tentative D call TRBD1 (6 bases). V was cut by 5 bases and J by 5 bases, with 23 bases left in between. Germline CDR1 is MNHNY and CDR2 is SVGAGI (reference sequence). The CDR3 runs to 17 residues. DNA of the CDR3: TGTGCCAGCAGTCCCTGGGAACCCGGACAGATAAAAGATACGCAGTATTTT. It is translated as CASSPWEPGQIKDTQYF.

The rearrangement uses TRBV5-5 and TRBJ1-5; D possibly corresponds to TRBD1 (6 bases). Germline values: CDR1 SGHKS, CDR2 YYEKEE (reference sequence). V was cut by 0 bases and J by 3 bases, with 13 bases left in between. The CDR3 is 16 residues long. The CDR3 bases are TGTGCCAGCAGCTTGGTCCCGGACAGCTTCAATCAGCCCCAGCATTTT. Translation gives CASSLVPDSFNQPQHF.

This chain uses TRBV3-1 (or the pseudogene TRBV3-2) with TRBJ1-5; unclear D gene. This CDR3 region has 17 residues. Trimming shortened V by 1 base and J by 1 base, and 14 bases separated the two germline ends. Germline V gene sequence: CDR1 LGHDT, CDR2 YNNKEL (reference sequence). The CDR3 region is CASSQGRSGASNQPQHF. The DNA for the CDR3 is TGTGCCAGCAGCCAAGGACGCTCGGGAGCGAGCAATCAGCCCCAGCATTTT.

The rearrangement joins TRBV10-3 to TRBJ1-2; TRBD1 aligns across 11 bases. With 0 bases clipped from V and 6 bases from J, the junction kept 9 bases outside the gene matches. The CDR3 consists of 17 residues. Germline CDR1 is ENHRY and CDR2 is SYGVKD. The CDR3 reads CAISESIGTGGPDGYTF. As DNA, the CDR3 is TGTGCCATCAGTGAGTCGATCGGGACAGGGGGTCCGGATGGCTACACCTTC.

V and J are TRBV27 and TRBJ2-1, with TRBD1 identical over 7 bases. This CDR3 contains 13 residues. Unmatched junction bases numbered 6, after V lost 5 bases and J lost 8 bases. Looked up from germline, CDR1 is MNHEY and CDR2 is SMNVEV (reference sequence). The DNA for the CDR3 is TGTGCCAGCAGTCGGACAGGTGTGGATGAGCAGTTCTTC. This encodes CASSRTGVDEQFF.

This chain links TRBV9 with TRBJ1-2; possibly TRBD1 for D (6 bases). Trimming removed 4 bases at V and 5 bases at J, with 12 bases between. The CDR3 loop spans 13 amino acids. Germline V gene lookup returns CDR1 SGDLS and CDR2 YYNGEE. The CDR3 loop is CASSSQGWYGYTF. Written as DNA, the CDR3 is TGTGCCAGCAGCTCACAGGGTTGGTATGGCTACACCTTC.

V is TRBV24-1 and J is TRBJ1-1; no reliable D call. CDR1 is KGHDR and CDR2 is SFDVKD in the germline V gene. The CDR3 runs 14 residues. The V end lost 7 bases, the J end lost 5 bases, and 16 bases lay between the germline ends. This chain's CDR3 is CATRASQTGTEAFF. CDR3 DNA sequence: TGTGCCACCAGGGCCTCCCAGACTGGGACTGAAGCTTTCTTT.

This chain links TRBV28 with TRBJ2-1; TRBD1 matches at 7 bases. This CDR3 region has 11 residues. Germline V lookup: CDR1 MDHEN, CDR2 SYDVKM. Unmatched junction bases numbered 3, after V lost 8 bases and J lost 8 bases. The DNA for the CDR3 is TGTGCCAGCCATGACAGGGATGAGCAGTTCTTC. Translated: CASHDRDEQFF.

J is TRBJ1-2 and V is TRBV11-2, with a possible D match to TRBD1 (5 bases). Trimming shortened V by 5 bases and J by 7 bases, and 17 bases separated the two germline ends. This CDR3 spans 14 amino acids. Germline CDR1 SGHAT, CDR2 FQNNGV. The CDR3 nucleotides are TGTGCCAGCAGCAGAGCAGGGCTTTCAAGTGGCTACACCTTC. Protein product: CASSRAGLSSGYTF.

The gene calls are TRBV7-9 and TRBJ2-5, with D possibly TRBD2 on 7 matching bases. Germline CDR1 and CDR2: SEHNR and FQNEAQ (reference sequence). Trimming removed 4 bases at V and 7 bases at J, with 16 bases between. The length of the CDR3 is 14 residues. The CDR3, as DNA: TGTGCCAGCAGCTACTCGGGGGGCCCGGTGACCCAGTACTTC. It specifies CASSYSGGPVTQYF.

This clone was recorded once. The chain uses TRBV24-1 and TRBJ2-5, with 9 bases identical to TRBD1. J was trimmed by 5 bases and V by 2 bases; bases with no gene match: 5. Germline loops: CDR1 KGHDR, CDR2 SFDVKD. The CDR3 is made up of 15 amino acids. CDR3 in amino acids: CATSDSGQGSETQYF. For the CDR3, the DNA is TGTGCCACCAGTGATTCAGGACAGGGGAGCGAGACCCAGTACTTC.

This clone was picked up a small number of times. This chain joins TRBV7-7 and TRBJ2-5, with TRBD1 identical over 9 bases. The J segment lost 7 bases and the V segment lost 1 base, leaving 7 bases of the junction unmatched. This CDR3 region has 15 residues. The germline V gene has CDR1 SSHAT and CDR2 FNYEAQ (reference sequence). CDR3 sequence (DNA): TGTGCCAGCAGCTTAGGACAGGGGGGGTCCGGGACCCAGTACTTC. Its protein is CASSLGQGGSGTQYF.

The V gene is TRBV11-2, the J gene TRBJ1-1; no clear D. V gave up 5 bases and J gave up 0 bases, with 7 bases separating them. This CDR3 spans 13 amino acids. Per the germline V gene, CDR1 is SGHAT and CDR2 is FQNNGV. CDR3 loop: CASSRQMNTEAFF. The CDR3 region has the DNA TGTGCCAGCAGCCGCCAGATGAACACTGAAGCTTTCTTT.

V is TRBV6-2 or TRBV6-3 and J is TRBJ1-3; D remains ambiguous. Germline values: CDR1 MNHEY, CDR2 SVGEGT. Trimming pared 5 bases from V and 3 bases from J, leaving 17 bases between. The CDR3 runs 16 residues. The CDR3 loop is CASSDPGRPGGNTIYF. The CDR3 coding sequence is TGTGCCAGCAGTGACCCGGGGAGGCCAGGTGGAAACACCATATATTTT.